This TCR beta chain originates from a study of cytomegalovirus exposure and HLA in healthy donors. Study observations and caveats: The study designated roughly 160 TCR beta chains cytomegalovirus-associated.

In regard to this clone: What it binds is unknown.

The CDR3 length is 17 residues. The germline V gene encodes CDR1 KGHSH and CDR2 LQKENI. Trimming left V 5 bases short and J 2 bases short, with 19 bases between. Generated by immunoSEQ multiplex PCR, the TCRdb table keeps only in-frame clones and is missing some. The profile shows 150,000 to 180,000 clones, 70% to 90% of them singletons. Material: PBMCs. This receptor was identified in a man aged 18 to 35 in good health and CMV-seropositive. This rearrangement joins TRBV18 to TRBJ1-5; perhaps TRBD1 as D (5 bases). DNA of the CDR3: TGTGCCAGCTCAGCGGGAGGGCAGGCCAGGGGCAATCAGCCCCAGCATTTT. Translation: CASSAGGQARGNQPQHF.